The 15 T cell receptor beta chains listed next were all sequenced from one sample in a study of human T cells and chemical hapten exposure. Each CDR3 protein is one row after TCRdb ran MiXCR on the RACE reads. The data hold around 340,000 distinct CDR3 sequences, with under 9% observed a single time. As for time point: patch test 1, 2 weeks after DPC sensitization. Treatment reported: therapeutic diphenylcyclopropenone sensitization with weekly scalp DPC. The sequencing here drew on whole blood, taken in connection with sensitization to the hapten diphenylcyclopropenone (DPC). The receptors here all came from a woman aged 18 to 35 with alopecia areata. Some clones in this sample may be carry-over from other donors' samples.

This clonotype turned up a few times. This chain links TRBV5-5 with TRBJ1-1, with D unclear. CDR1 SGHKS and CDR2 YYEKEE come from the germline V gene (reference sequence). Trimming shortened V by 3 bases and J by 9 bases, and 12 bases separated the two germline ends. This CDR3 spans 12 amino acids. The CDR3 DNA is TGTGCCAGCAGCTCGAGGACCACCAAAGCTTTCTTT. Translation: CASSSRTTKAFF.

V usage is TRBV6-2 or TRBV6-3 and J usage is TRBJ1-6, with 9 bases matching TRBD1. The V and J ends lost 5 bases and 8 bases, in that order; junction bases with no gene match: 7. Germline V gene sequence: CDR1 MNHEY, CDR2 SVGEGT. The CDR3 is made up of 15 amino acids. In DNA, the CDR3 is TGTGCCAGCAGTGTCCGGGACAGGGCCGATTCACCCCTCCACTTT. As protein: CASSVRDRADSPLHF.

This clonotype was observed a few times. V gene TRBV9 combines with J gene TRBJ1-2; D perhaps matches TRBD1 (5 bases). The CDR3 loop spans 15 amino acids. Germline CDR1 SGDLS, CDR2 YYNGEE. Trimming took 0 bases from V and 2 from J, leaving 11 bases between them. The CDR3 nucleotides read TGTGCCAGCAGCGTAGATCAGACAGCGAACTATGGCTACACCTTC. Protein sequence: CASSVDQTANYGYTF.

There are a few counts of this clonotype. V is TRBV7-2 and J is TRBJ1-6, with D hard to call. CDR1 SGHTA and CDR2 FQGNSA come from the germline V gene. This CDR3 contains 16 residues. Trimming removed 5 bases at V and 3 bases at J, with 14 bases between. The CDR3 sequence: CASSPVALNYNSPLHF. Here the CDR3 DNA reads TGTGCCAGCAGCCCGGTGGCCCTTAACTATAATTCACCCCTCCACTTT.

V is TRBV18 and J is TRBJ1-1; 8 bases agree with TRBD1. The CDR3 runs 13 residues. Germline CDR1 and CDR2: KGHSH and LQKENI. Unmatched junction bases numbered 2, after V lost 4 bases and J lost 4 bases. CDR3 sequence (DNA): TGTGCCAGCTCACAGGACAGGGCCACTGAAGCTTTCTTT. This encodes CASSQDRATEAFF. Filled out from reference TRBV18 and TRBJ1-1, the complete variable domain reads NAGVMQNPRHLVRRRGQEARLRCSPMKGHSHVYWYRQLPEEGLKFMVYLQKENIIDESGMPKERFSAEFPKEGPSILRIQQVVRGDSAAYFCASSQDRATEAFFGQGTRLTVV.

The table lists this clonotype with many counts. At one boundary the junction diverges from the germline segment, which might be a read error. This sequence joins TRBV4-2 and TRBJ1-1, with D unclear. The CDR3 covers 14 residues. CDR1 and CDR2 (germline): LGHNA, YNFKEQ. The CDR3 here is CASRQDTRNTEAFF. In DNA form, the CDR3 reads TGTGCCAGCAGACAAGATACGAGGAACACTGAAGCTTTCTTT.

A few counts support this clonotype. V gene TRBV4-2 combines with J gene TRBJ2-2; 15 bases are a match to TRBD2. Germline-derived CDR1 and CDR2 are LGHNA and YNFKEQ. This CDR3 is 17 amino acids long. V trimming: 4 bases; J trimming: 6 bases; junction bases outside the gene matches: 6. CDR3 amino acids: CASSRGLAGGPSGELFF. CDR3 coding DNA: TGTGCCAGCAGCCGCGGACTAGCGGGGGGGCCATCCGGGGAGCTGTTTTTT.

This clonotype came up a few times. J is TRBJ2-7 and V is TRBV25-1; 8 bases are a match to TRBD1. The germline CDR1 and CDR2 sequences are MGHDK and SYGVNS. V gave up 4 bases and J gave up 1 base; unmatched junction bases: 12. The CDR3 has 17 residues. The CDR3 DNA reads TGTGCCAGCAGTGCCAATCCGGGACAGGCGTTATCCTACGAGCAGTACTTC. Its protein product is CASSANPGQALSYEQYF.

CDR3 in amino acids: CASSLGTSILNEQFF. The CDR3 DNA reads as TGTGCCAGCAGCTTGGGGACTAGCATTCTTAATGAGCAGTTCTTC. The chain recombines TRBV7-2 with TRBJ2-1, with TRBD2 matching 9 bases. Germline V gene lookup returns CDR1 SGHTA and CDR2 FQGNSA. This CDR3 comprises 15 residues. The junction had 7 bases not matched to a gene; V was cut back by 3 bases and J by 7 bases.

In this sample, this clonotype turned up a few times. The rearrangement joins TRBV20-1 to TRBJ1-5; no firm D call. The CDR3 totals 14 residues. Germline loops: CDR1 DFQATT, CDR2 SNEGSKA (reference sequence). The CDR3 is CSTKVARSNQPQHF. CDR3 nucleotide sequence: TGCAGCACAAAGGTGGCTAGGAGCAATCAGCCCCAGCATTTT.

As regards this clonotype: This may be a read error: a much more frequent sequence differs by one nucleotide. The chain combines TRBV2 with TRBJ2-3, with a tentative D call TRBD2 (6 bases). This CDR3 is built from 15 residues. The ends were cut back, 8 bases at V and 8 bases at J, with 23 bases in the middle. Looked up from germline, CDR1 is SNHLY and CDR2 is FYNNEI. CDR3 residues: CASVGRDLPGVTQYF. As DNA, the CDR3 is TGTGCCAGCGTTGGCCGGGACCTGCCGGGGGTTACGCAGTATTTT.

This clonotype occurred a few times. This chain joins TRBV4-3 and TRBJ1-6; D is unclear. Germline CDR1 reads LGHNA; CDR2 reads YSLEER. CDR3 length: 14 residues. The germline V and J ends were trimmed by 5 bases and 7 bases, with 12 bases remaining between them. CDR3 region: CASSTDIENSPLHF. For the CDR3, the DNA is TGCGCCAGCAGCACCGACATTGAGAATTCACCCCTCCACTTT.

The V call is TRBV6-5, the J call TRBJ2-5; 8 bases agree with TRBD1. The CDR3 has 15 residues. V trimming: 7 bases; J trimming: 2 bases; junction bases outside the gene matches: 9. CDR1 is MNHEY, CDR2 SVGAGI, per germline. The CDR3 here is CASNRLRQGQETQYF. The DNA for the CDR3 is TGTGCCAGCAACCGCCTCCGACAGGGGCAAGAGACCCAGTACTTC.

Only a few counts were recorded for this clonotype. V usage is TRBV7-2 and J usage is TRBJ2-2, with D perhaps TRBD2 (5 bases). The CDR3 has 13 residues. The V end was cut by 1 base, the J end by 13 bases, with 13 bases between. Per the germline V gene, CDR1 is SGHTA and CDR2 is FQGNSA. In DNA form, the CDR3 reads TGTGCCAGCAGCTTAGGGGGAAGCCGGGGGCTGTTTTTT. Its protein product is CASSLGGSRGLFF.

This clonotype was counted only a few times. CDR3 nucleotides: TGCAGTGCTAGAGATTCGGGAAGCACAGATACGCAGTATTTT. Its protein is CSARDSGSTDTQYF. The chain recombines TRBV20-1 with TRBJ2-3; D perhaps matches TRBD2 (5 bases). The CDR3 extends over 14 amino acids. The V end lost 0 bases, the J end lost 0 bases, and 7 bases lay between the germline ends. The V gene's germline CDR1 is DFQATT and CDR2 SNEGSKA (reference sequence).